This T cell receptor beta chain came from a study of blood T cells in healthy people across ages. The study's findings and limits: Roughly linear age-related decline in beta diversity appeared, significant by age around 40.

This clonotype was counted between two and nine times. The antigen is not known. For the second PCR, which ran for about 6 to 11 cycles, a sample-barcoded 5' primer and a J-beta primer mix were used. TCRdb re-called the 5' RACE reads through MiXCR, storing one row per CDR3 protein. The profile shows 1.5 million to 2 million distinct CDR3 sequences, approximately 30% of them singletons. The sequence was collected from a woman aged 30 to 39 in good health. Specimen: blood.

The CDR3 DNA follows: TGTGCCAGCAGTGAATTTGACAGCTCCTATAATTCACCCCTCCACTTT. This translates into CASSEFDSSYNSPLHF. The genes are TRBV25-1 and TRBJ1-6; weak D call: TRBD1 (5 bases). The CDR3 loop spans 16 amino acids. V lost 1 base, J lost 0 bases, and 7 bases lay in between. Germline CDR1 and CDR2: MGHDK and SYGVNS.